This T cell receptor (beta chain) was captured in a study of T cells after yellow fever vaccination. Looking at the study overall: Preparation of the low-cell-number fractions used SMART-Seq v4 Ultra Low Input. Overall study results and limits: Detected again after the booster were most primary-vaccination clones, at nearly 97% CD4 and around 91% CD8.

This CDR3 comprises 16 residues. From germline, CDR1 is SGHDT and CDR2 YYEEEE. The V segment lost 3 bases and the J segment 5 bases; nucleotides outside the gene matches: 12. A 5'RACE template-switching step, the method used to make TCR cDNA, added a universal primer site and UMIs. TCRdb reanalysed the 5' RACE reads using MiXCR and keeps one entry per CDR3 protein. The data contain some 560,000 distinct CDR3 sequences, 19% of them singletons. There are a few counts of this clonotype. The antigen remains unidentified. This chain joins TRBV5-6 and TRBJ2-7; TRBD1 agrees at 9 bases. The sample was PBMCs, taken 15 days after the yellow fever booster vaccination. The origin of this receptor is a man aged 25 to 45 who received the YFV17D yellow fever vaccine. The CDR3 spells CASSSSGTGTSDEQYF. The CDR3 DNA reads TGTGCCAGCAGCTCTTCCGGGACAGGGACCTCAGACGAGCAGTACTTC. The full variable domain, in which reference TRBV5-6 and TRBJ2-7 provide the parts outside the CDR3, is DAGVTQSPTHLIKTRGQQVTLRCSPKSGHDTVSWYQQALGQGPQFIFQYYEEEERQRGNFPDRFSGHQFPNYSSELNVNALLLGDSALYLCASSSSGTGTSDEQYFGPGTRLTVT.